This TCR beta chain was sequenced in a study of blood T cell repertoires in COVID-19. V trimming: 4 bases; J trimming: 3 bases; junction bases outside the gene matches: 8. Germline CDR1 and CDR2: SGHDN and FVKESK. CDR3 length: 16 amino acids. Produced via immunoSEQ multiplex PCR; TCRdb's table is partial and in-frame only. The sample shows some 100,000 clones, about 88% of them seen only once. The sample comprised peripheral blood. The chain carries TRBV14 and TRBJ2-7, with 11 bases that match TRBD2. The clonotype was recovered from a man aged 30 to 45 in a cohort sampled during active COVID-19. Here the CDR3 reads CASSLLAGVGDYEQYF. DNA for the CDR3: TGTGCCAGCAGCCTACTAGCGGGGGTAGGGGACTACGAGCAGTACTTC.